The clone carrying this TCR beta chain was seen just once. Germline V gene sequence: CDR1 MDHEN, CDR2 SYDVKM. This CDR3 comprises 13 residues. The junction had 10 bases not matched to a gene; V was cut back by 8 bases and J by 7 bases. The sample originates from a study of blood T cell repertoires in COVID-19. TCRdb's table, derived via immunoSEQ multiplex PCR, lists solely in-frame clones and lacks some. The repertoire includes 300,000 or so clones, roughly nine tenths of them detected once, and 2.5% to 3.5% sits in the top ten. The chain employs TRBV28 and TRBJ2-7; TRBD1 aligns across 8 bases. Sequenced: PBMCs or T cells enriched from blood (not recorded which). The TCR comes from a woman aged 45-65 years who had been exposed to COVID-19. The CDR3 sequence: CASAEQGAREQYF. In nucleotides, the CDR3 is TGTGCCAGCGCCGAGCAGGGGGCGCGGGAGCAGTACTTC.